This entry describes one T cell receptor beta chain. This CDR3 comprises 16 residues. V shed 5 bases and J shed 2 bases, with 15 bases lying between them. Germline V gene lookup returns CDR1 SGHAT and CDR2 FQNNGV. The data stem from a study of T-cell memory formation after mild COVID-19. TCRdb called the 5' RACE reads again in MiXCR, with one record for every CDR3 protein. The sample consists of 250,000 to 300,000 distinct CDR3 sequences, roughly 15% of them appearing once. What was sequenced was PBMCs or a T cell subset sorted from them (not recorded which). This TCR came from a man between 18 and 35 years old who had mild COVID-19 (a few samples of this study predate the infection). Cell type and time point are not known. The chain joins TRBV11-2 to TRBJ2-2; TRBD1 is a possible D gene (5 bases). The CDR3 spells CASSAPQAANTGELFF. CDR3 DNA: TGTGCCAGCAGCGCTCCACAGGCGGCTAACACCGGGGAGCTGTTTTTT.